This TCR beta chain was sequenced for a study of Graves' ophthalmopathy and Graves' hyperthyroidism. Study in general: Peripheral blood sampling preceded any treatment and occurred at initial diagnosis.

RNA transcripts provided the template for amplifying TCR beta CDR3 regions. The workflow started with a first-round RT-PCR run with HTBI primers and then moved on to a second-round multiplex PCR. TCRdb reprocessed the multiplex PCR reads with MiXCR, giving one entry per CDR3 protein. Among fewer than 600,000 distinct CDR3 sequences, around 15% were seen once, and the ten largest hold approximately 9.8%. This clonotype was detected only a few times. Its target is not known. The study's findings and limits: Most thyroid-expanded clonotypes exceeding 0.001 frequency were also found in blood.

The CDR3 is 15 amino acids. The trim removed 1 base at V and 8 bases at J, leaving 7 bases unmatched. The germline V gene has CDR1 SGHNT and CDR2 YENEEA. Clinicians diagnosed using symptoms, serum thyroxine, TRAb, thyroid ultrasound and orbital computed tomography. V is TRBV11-3 and J is TRBJ2-1, with 8 bases aligning to TRBD1. This TCR came from a woman aged 30 to 39 with Graves' ophthalmopathy. Sequencing was done on a sample of blood. The CDR3 coding sequence is TGTGCCAGCAGCTTAGTGACAGGGGAGGTCGATGAGCAGTTCTTC. It specifies CASSLVTGEVDEQFF.